This T cell receptor beta chain emerged from a study of neurological immune-mediated disorders. In regard to this clonotype: Its antigen is unknown. One end of the junction is discordant with germline, which a read error may explain.

Input was about a million sorted T cells, either CD4+ or CD8+. Study results and limitations: Private repertoires in all groups were suggested by the absence of shared CDR3 amino acid sequences among expanded clones across subjects. Patients with HTLV-1-associated myelopathy had the highest level of TCR clonal expansion, whereas patients with multiple sclerosis had the lowest level, falling beneath the level found in healthy controls.

By 5'RACE with 10-nucleotide random UMIs, the cDNA was made. TCRdb re-called the 5' RACE reads through MiXCR, storing one row per CDR3 protein. The sample has fewer than 40,000 distinct CDR3 sequences; approximately 5% are singletons. Germline CDR1 and CDR2: MGHRA and YSYEKL. CDR3 length: 14 residues. The chain uses TRBV4-1 and TRBJ1-4; D is possibly TRBD1 (5 bases). Input material: CD4+ T cells from blood. The receptor's source is a woman between 45 and 60 years old in good health. The CDR3 protein is CASSLVDGTKKLFF. CDR3 nucleotide sequence: TGTGCCAGCAGCCTCGTAGACGGGACTAAAAAACTGTTTTTT.